The rows below give T cell receptor beta chains drawn from one sample of a study of T cells in Graves' hyperthyroidism and ophthalmopathy. TCRdb ran MiXCR on the multiplex PCR reads and lists one entry per CDR3 protein. The sample contains over 700,000 distinct CDR3 sequences, roughly 40% of which appear only once. Sequencing input: blood. These receptors were taken from a man younger than 35 with Graves' hyperthyroidism. The CDR3 runs from the conserved cysteine through the conserved F or W. A D gene is named only where the DNA matches it firmly. Not all rows give a size; the values are once, few, many and, for expanded clones, a class.

j_call d_call v_call clone_size cdr3_aa cdr3_nt
TRBJ2-7 NA TRBV2 few CASSSPGTYEALEQYF TGTGCCAGCAGTTCTCCCGGGACCTACGAGGCCCTCGAGCAGTACTTC
TRBJ2-7 NA TRBV6-1 NA CASRPGTGDPYEQYF TGTGCCAGCAGACCAGGGACGGGTGATCCCTACGAGCAGTACTTC
TRBJ1-1 NA TRBV7-9 NA CASSSPPAFF TGTGCCAGCAGCTCCCCACCGGCTTTCTTT
TRBJ1-2 NA TRBV21-1 NA CASSFLAGVRANGYTF TGTGCCAGCAGTTTTCTAGCCGGTGTCAGGGCAAATGGCTACACCTTC
TRBJ1-2 NA TRBV25-1 once CASTLDTSANYGYTF TGTGCCAGCACCTTGGACACCTCAGCTAACTATGGCTACACCTTC
TRBJ1-4 NA TRBV29-1 NA CSARRGDGTEKLFF TGCAGCGCCCGACGGGGAGATGGGACTGAAAAACTGTTTTTT
TRBJ1-1 NA TRBV9 NA CASSQTTVGTEAFF TGTGCCAGCAGCCAAACGACAGTAGGCACTGAAGCTTTCTTT
TRBJ1-6 NA TRBV20-1 NA CSTPAGEHSPLHF TGCAGTACCCCCGCGGGGGAACATTCACCCCTCCACTTT
TRBJ1-5 NA TRBV19 few CASSPRPQHFGSNQPQHF NA
TRBJ1-5 NA TRBV15 many CATSRSGSSNQPQHF TGTGCCACCAGCAGGTCAGGGAGTAGCAATCAGCCCCAGCATTTT
TRBJ2-2 TRBD1 TRBV29-1 NA CSVAGQGGTDTGELFF TGCAGCGTTGCGGGACAGGGCGGAACGGACACCGGGGAGCTGTTTTTT
TRBJ2-2 NA TRBV19 NA CASSRRAVDTGELFF TGTGCCAGTAGTAGAAGGGCGGTGGACACCGGGGAGCTGTTTTTT
TRBJ1-1 NA TRBV7-9 many CASSLALGLNTEAFF TGTGCCAGCAGCTTAGCGCTCGGCCTGAACACTGAAGCTTTCTTT
TRBJ2-5 NA TRBV5-4 few CASSLEGPAGETQYF TGTGCCAGCAGCTTGGAAGGACCGGCGGGGGAGACCCAGTACTTC
TRBJ1-2 NA TRBV5-1 many CASSLDGGGYTF TGCGCCAGCAGCCTGGACGGAGGTGGCTACACCTTC
TRBJ1-5 NA TRBV24-1 many CATSQGPNQPQHF TGTGCCACCAGCCAGGGGCCTAATCAGCCCCAGCATTTT
TRBJ1-2 NA TRBV12-3/TRBV12-4 few CASGKPALLNYGYTF TGTGCCAGCGGGAAACCTGCCCTGCTAAACTATGGCTACACCTTC
TRBJ2-7 TRBD1 TRBV7-2 NA CASSPEGGVSEQYF TGTGCCAGCAGCCCCGAAGGGGGCGTAAGCGAGCAGTACTTC
TRBJ1-5 NA TRBV9 many CASSFLPVPEPQHF TGTGCCAGCAGCTTCCTTCCAGTGCCCGAGCCCCAGCATTTT
TRBJ2-7 TRBD2 TRBV29-1 NA CSAQAGGPLEQYF TGCAGCGCCCAGGCGGGGGGGCCACTCGAGCAGTACTTC
TRBJ2-2 NA TRBV19 few CASTWSANTGELFF TGTGCCAGTACTTGGAGCGCCAACACCGGGGAGCTGTTTTTT
TRBJ2-7 TRBD2 TRBV7-2 NA CASSLEAGEYAQYF TGTGCCAGCAGCTTAGAAGCGGGAGAGTACGCGCAGTACTTC
TRBJ2-2 TRBD2 TRBV12-5 NA CASGLGLAANTGELFF TGTGCTAGTGGTTTGGGGCTAGCGGCGAACACCGGGGAGCTGTTTTTT
TRBJ1-2 TRBD1 TRBV7-8 many CASSPGTVGYGYTF TGTGCCAGCAGCCCCGGGACAGTGGGGTATGGCTACACCTTC
TRBJ2-1 NA TRBV5-1 NA CASSYSNEQFF TGCGCCAGCAGCTACAGCAATGAGCAGTTCTTC
TRBJ2-5 NA TRBV4-1 NA CASSRDGTSKQTQYF TGCGCCAGCAGCCGGGACGGGACCTCGAAACAGACCCAGTACTTC
TRBJ2-1 NA TRBV15 NA CATSRSEGGEQFF TGTGCCACCAGCAGATCCGAGGGGGGTGAGCAGTTCTTC
TRBJ1-3 NA TRBV25-1 NA CASSFRGAMGNTIYF TGTGCCAGCAGTTTCCGGGGGGCCATGGGAAACACCATATATTTT
TRBJ2-7 TRBD2 TRBV29-1 NA CSVEDGRQRGTYEQYF TGCAGCGTTGAAGATGGGAGACAGCGGGGGACCTACGAGCAGTACTTC
TRBJ1-1 NA TRBV6-6 NA CASSYGGTHTEAFF TGTGCCAGCAGTTACGGGGGGACACACACTGAAGCTTTCTTT
TRBJ1-2 TRBD1 TRBV24-1 many CATSDSDRANGYTF TGTGCCACCAGTGATTCGGACAGGGCAAATGGCTACACCTTC
TRBJ2-7 NA TRBV18 few CASAGTPSGEQYF TGTGCCAGCGCCGGGACACCTTCGGGTGAGCAGTACTTC
TRBJ2-7 NA TRBV2 many CASMRQGYEQYF TGTGCCAGCATGAGGCAGGGCTACGAGCAGTACTTC
TRBJ2-5 NA TRBV12-3/TRBV12-4 NA CASSAGGWRLHLRF NA
TRBJ1-2 NA TRBV12-3/TRBV12-4 NA CASSLDRGLYGYTF TGTGCCAGCAGTTTAGACCGGGGCCTCTATGGCTACACCTTC
TRBJ1-5 NA TRBV14 few CASSHNRWLNQPQHF TGTGCCAGCAGCCATAATAGGTGGTTAAATCAGCCCCAGCATTTT
TRBJ2-5 TRBD1 TRBV11-2 NA CASSSGTGDQETQYF TGTGCCAGCAGCTCCGGGACAGGGGATCAAGAGACCCAGTACTTC
TRBJ1-5 NA TRBV4-1 NA CASSQPGANQPQHF TGCGCCAGCAGCCAACCGGGGGCGAATCAGCCCCAGCATTTT
TRBJ2-7 NA TRBV14 many CASSQTSYEQYF TGTGCCAGCAGCCAGACCTCTTACGAGCAGTACTTC
TRBJ2-7 NA TRBV7-2 many CASSAAGSYEQYF TGTGCCAGCAGCGCAGCCGGGTCCTACGAGCAGTACTTC